Sequencing of this TCR beta chain was carried out in a study of T cells after yellow fever vaccination (dated by TCRdb to about 2019). Some background on the complete study: The SMART-Seq v4 Ultra Low Input RNA kit was used to prepare libraries from fractions with low cell numbers. Blood was collected at multiple timepoints before and after primary and secondary immunization, and bulk PBMC replicates and cell subsets were isolated. To follow T-cell clones before and after primary and booster YFV17D yellow fever vaccination, bulk TCR alpha and beta repertoires were sequenced over time. Two healthy male donors, one aged 18 to 30 and one aged 30 to 40 years, made up the cohort.

V is reduced by 0 bases and J by 4 bases, leaving a spacing of 11 bases between them. From cysteine to phenylalanine, the CDR3 is 16 amino acids long. Only CDR3 DNA remains: 48 bases, in frame from the first base. CDR1 is given as SGHRS and CDR2 as YFSETQ, both from the germline V gene. Per the publication, the treatment or condition label means: live attenuated yellow fever vaccine strain. Two biological replicates of bulk PBMCs were collected at each blood-draw timepoint. PBMCs were isolated from peripheral blood using a standard Ficoll-Paque protocol. TriZol was used to extract RNA from bulk PBMCs, from CD4 and CD8 fractions, and from dextramer-positive and dextramer-negative fractions. Beyond this particular receptor, the publication reports: The study included only a couple of donors, which limits how far the findings can be generalized. Most clones expanded after primary vaccination (around 96% of CD4 and roughly 88% of CD8) were re-detected after the booster, suggesting that broad memory maintenance occurred. Compared with the primary T-cell response, the secondary T-cell response was weaker but faster, peaking on day 5 rather than day 15. A small fraction of clonotypes showed up in both the CD4 and CD8 compartments, probably as a result of convergent recombination. Computational filtering was needed because FACS-sorted repertoires could contain abundant contaminating clonotypes from the bulk population.

TCR cDNA was synthesized by 5'RACE template switching, through which a universal primer site and unique molecular identifiers were introduced. Priming for cDNA synthesis came from both the TCR alpha and TCR beta constant segments. Library amplification involved two PCR steps, and the second step added sample barcodes and sequencing adapters. Sequencing of libraries was done on Illumina HiSeq 2500 (2x100 bp) or NovaSeq (2x150 bp). In the paper's pipeline: Reads were demultiplexed and collapsed into UMI consensus sequences with MIGEC, and V(D)J alignment was performed with MiXCR. Using edgeR on replicate PBMC samples, clonotypes were called vaccine-responding if FDR was below 0.01 and the log2 fold change was above 5 up to day 15. CD4 or CD8 identity was assigned to each bulk clonotype according to whether the clonotype was present at higher abundance in the sequenced CD4 repertoire or the sequenced CD8 repertoire. Starting from the raw public reads, TCRdb applied fastp trimming at Q25, assembled clones with MiXCR and retained in-frame beta chains. Rows merge per CDR3 protein into single entries with the most common DNA and genes. For this entry, the V and J calls and clone size follow TCRdb and not the study's own pipeline. This sample comprises nearly 550,000 distinct CDR3 sequences, 15% to 20% of them detected only once. The leading ten clones occupy roughly 13% of the sample.

On this clonotype: What antigen it recognizes has not been identified. No much larger clonotype is one base removed from it; base qualities were not supplied.

This sample comprised PBMCs, obtained 15 days after the yellow fever booster vaccination. This sequence originates from a man aged 25 to 45 who received the YFV17D yellow fever vaccine. The rearrangement joined TRBV5-1 to TRBJ2-6, with a weak D call of TRBD1 (6 bases match). The nucleotide sequence is TGCGCCAGCAGCTTGGCCTGGGGGCTGGGGGCCAACGTCCTGACTTTC. It translates as CASSLAWGLGANVLTF.